This section outlines one T cell receptor beta chain sequence together with its context. As yet, its antigen is unknown. The sample originates from a study of CD8+ T cells in alopecia areata. Overall study: Twice a day, 5 to 10 mg of oral tofacitinib was administered to treated patients. Study results and limitations: Clarity of TCR sharing across patients fell short of that in mice, possibly HLA-related.

Peripheral blood samples and lesional scalp punch biopsies were obtained from alopecia areata patients. Both CD4+ and CD8+ T cells were separated by sorting PBMCs. The CDR3 runs 14 residues. Germline values: CDR1 KGHSH, CDR2 LQKENI. Trimming stripped 4 bases from V and 0 bases from J, with 7 bases between. The authors extracted RNA and reverse transcribed it into cDNA as the sequencing template. Produced via immunoSEQ multiplex PCR; TCRdb's table is partial and in-frame only. The sample shows 200,000 to 250,000 clones, roughly two thirds of them seen only once. Specimen: CD4+ T cells sorted from blood, collected at week 0. The sequence came from a human donor with alopecia areata. The V gene is TRBV18, the J gene TRBJ2-1, with unresolved D. The CDR3 protein is CASSLMSSYNEQFF. In nucleotides, the CDR3 is TGTGCCAGCTCACTAATGAGCTCCTACAATGAGCAGTTCTTC.